The 11 T cell receptor beta chains presented below share a single source sample, sequenced in a study of OX40 agonist ivuxolimab in advanced cancers. The repertoire was sequenced with immunoSEQ multiplex PCR; TCRdb's copy has only in-frame clones and lacks some. The top ten hold roughly 5% of the sample, which has about 62,000 clones, 88% seen once. This material consisted of CD4+ or CD8+ T cells sorted from blood, taken in a trial of the OX40 agonist ivuxolimab. These receptors originate from an adult with an advanced solid tumor such as melanoma, head and neck, liver or kidney cancer.

The rearrangement links TRBV5-1 to TRBJ1-4; D remains ambiguous. The V and J ends lost 0 bases and 4 bases respectively, with 19 bases between them. From germline, CDR1 is SGHRS and CDR2 YFSETQ. The CDR3 is 18 amino acids. In DNA form, the CDR3 reads TGCGCCAGCAGCTTGGGGCCCGGAGGGAACGGGGTTAATGAAAAACTGTTTTTT. Amino acids: CASSLGPGGNGVNEKLFF.

The CDR3 protein is CASSLGFLGTGGRQFF. The CDR3, as DNA: TGTGCCAGCAGCTTAGGGTTTCTGGGGACAGGGGGCCGGCAGTTCTTC. The chain combines TRBV7-2 with TRBJ2-1; TRBD1 matches at 12 bases. The CDR3 runs 16 residues. Germline V gene sequence: CDR1 SGHTA, CDR2 FQGNSA. Losses at the gene ends were 1 base for V and 12 bases for J; bases not matched to a gene: 10.

The chain employs TRBV18 and TRBJ2-7, with D possibly being TRBD1 (7 bases). The germline gives CDR1 KGHSH, CDR2 LQKENI. V gave up 4 bases and J gave up 3 bases, with 13 bases separating them. The CDR3 sequence is 14 residues long. In DNA, the CDR3 is TGTGCCAGCTCACAGGAGGGACAGAACTACGAGCAGTACTTC. The encoded protein is CASSQEGQNYEQYF. Supplemented by reference TRBV18 and TRBJ2-7, the full variable domain reads NAGVMQNPRHLVRRRGQEARLRCSPMKGHSHVYWYRQLPEEGLKFMVYLQKENIIDESGMPKERFSAEFPKEGPSILRIQQVVRGDSAAYFCASSQEGQNYEQYFGPGTRLTVT.

This clone occurred a few times. V is TRBV19 and J is TRBJ2-7; TRBD1 is a possible D gene (5 bases). There are 15 residues in the CDR3. Trimming left V 5 bases short and J 6 bases short, with 20 bases between. Germline V CDR1 and CDR2: LNHDA, SQIVND (reference sequence). The CDR3: CASSEMTAGFPEQYF. In DNA, the CDR3 is TGTGCCAGTAGTGAGATGACAGCAGGCTTCCCCGAGCAGTACTTC.

This chain joins TRBV5-4 and TRBJ2-7; D unclear. Germline-derived CDR1 and CDR2 are SGHNT and YYREEE (reference sequence). This CDR3 comprises 13 residues. The V and J ends lost 2 bases and 0 bases respectively, with 6 bases between them. For the CDR3, the DNA is TGTGCCAGCAGCTTCTCCAGCTCCTACGAGCAGTACTTC. The encoded protein is CASSFSSSYEQYF.

This chain links TRBV19 with TRBJ1-4, with 11 nucleotides matching TRBD1. Germline CDR1 reads LNHDA; CDR2 reads SQIVND (reference sequence). V was pared by 6 bases and J by 8 bases, with 2 bases of the junction left unmatched. CDR3 length equals 13 residues. This chain's CDR3 is CASRGTGGEKLFF. The CDR3 DNA reads TGTGCCAGTAGAGGGACAGGGGGAGAAAAACTGTTTTTT.

This sequence joins TRBV5-1 and TRBJ2-2; D might be TRBD2 (5 bases). The CDR3 totals 13 residues. Trimming removed 1 base at V and 6 bases at J, with 7 bases between. The germline CDR1 and CDR2 sequences are SGHRS and YFSETQ. The CDR3 spells CASSLREAGELFF. The CDR3, as DNA: TGCGCCAGCAGCTTGCGGGAAGCCGGGGAGCTGTTTTTT.

This clone was detected only once. The chain uses TRBV5-1 and TRBJ1-2, with 9 bases identical to TRBD1. The V and J ends lost 0 bases and 8 bases, in that order; junction bases with no gene match: 2. Germline lookup yields CDR1 SGHRS and CDR2 YFSETQ. This CDR3 is 13 amino acids long. CDR3 amino acids: CASSLGDREGYTF. In DNA form, the CDR3 reads TGCGCCAGCAGCTTGGGGGACAGGGAAGGCTACACCTTC.

This chain connects TRBV28 to TRBJ2-7, with TRBD2 matching over 14 bases. J gave up 3 bases and V 3 bases, and 7 bases lay outside the gene matches. The CDR3 is 17 residues long. From germline, CDR1 is MDHEN and CDR2 SYDVKM. The CDR3 DNA follows: TGTGCCAGCAGTTTTTTGTGGGGACTAGCGGGAGACTACGAGCAGTACTTC. Translating gives CASSFLWGLAGDYEQYF.

In its sample, this clone was seen a few times. The V and J genes are TRBV19 and TRBJ1-6; TRBD1 aligns across 8 bases. Germline loops: CDR1 LNHDA, CDR2 SQIVND (reference sequence). This CDR3 region has 15 residues. V was clipped by 4 bases and J by 7 bases; unmatched bases: 6. The DNA of the CDR3 is TGTGCCAGTAGTACCGCGACAGGGGCGAATTCACCCCTCCACTTT. It encodes CASSTATGANSPLHF.

The chain recombines TRBV27 with TRBJ2-2; D unclear. Trimming removed 2 bases from V and 5 bases from J, with 6 bases in between. Per the germline V gene, CDR1 is MNHEY and CDR2 is SMNVEV (reference sequence). CDR3 length: 13 amino acids. This chain's CDR3 is CASSLKSTGELFF. CDR3 nucleotides: TGTGCCAGCAGTTTAAAGAGTACCGGGGAGCTGTTTTTT.